This T cell receptor beta chain was identified in a study of cytomegalovirus exposure and HLA in healthy donors. General study points: 150 or so TCR beta chains were listed as cytomegalovirus-associated.

Germline V lookup: CDR1 LGHNA, CDR2 YNFKEQ. With 0 bases removed from V and 4 bases from J, the gap between germline ends came to 13 bases. This CDR3 contains 15 residues. As for this clone: Its target is not known.

Primers for the PCR totalled 60 Vbeta and 13 Jbeta. Original handling: Roughly 76 million unique TCR beta chains, roughly 11 million of them shared, were counted by a later analysis. Repertoires were generated with immunoSEQ multiplex PCR, while TCRdb's copy carries only in-frame clones and drops some. The DNA was the basis for D and trimming; V, J and clone size are from that table. Of 60,000 to 70,000 clones in the sample, around 82% are singletons; the top ten hold 6.5% to 8.5%. The sequenced sample was PBMCs. The chain employs TRBV4-2 and TRBJ2-7; D may be TRBD2 (5 bases). This TCR came from a man between 18 and 29 years old in good health and CMV-seropositive. The CDR3 protein is CASSQDFGRRYEQYF. CDR3 coding DNA: TGTGCCAGCAGCCAAGATTTTGGGCGGAGGTACGAGCAGTACTTC.